This note documents a single T cell receptor (beta chain) sequence. This clonotype was seen more than once but under ten times. The antigen it recognizes is unknown. Base qualities are not provided; no much larger clone lies one nucleotide away. The treatment or condition label, as the study defines it: live attenuated yellow fever vaccine strain. At every blood-draw timepoint, two biological replicates of bulk PBMCs were collected. A standard Ficoll-Paque protocol was used to isolate PBMCs from peripheral blood. TriZol was used to extract RNA from bulk PBMCs, CD4 and CD8 fractions, and dextramer-positive and dextramer-negative fractions. The germline V gene provides CDR1 MNHEY and CDR2 SVGEGT. The CDR3 goes from the cysteine to the phenylalanine over 14 residues. Only the CDR3 DNA stays, 42 bases, in frame from base 1. Between the V and J ends, shortened by 7 bases and 5 bases respectively, the junction contains 15 bases.

The data belong to a study of T cells after yellow fever vaccination (dated by TCRdb to the late 2010s). Notes on the research overall: Libraries from fractions with low cell numbers were prepared with the SMART-Seq v4 Ultra Low Input RNA kit. Bulk TCR alpha and beta repertoires were sequenced longitudinally to track T-cell clones before and after primary and booster YFV17D yellow fever vaccination. Two healthy male donors, one aged 18 to 29 and one aged 30 to 40 years, made up the cohort. Blood was collected at multiple timepoints before and after primary and secondary immunization, and bulk PBMC replicates and cell subsets were isolated. Beyond this particular receptor, the publication reports: Most clones expanded after primary vaccination (almost 97% of CD4 and over 80% of CD8) were re-detected after the booster, suggesting that broad memory maintenance occurred. A small share of clonotypes was detected in both CD4 and CD8 compartments, with the overlap likely arising from convergent recombination. The study included only a couple of donors, which limits how far the findings can be generalized. Compared with the primary T-cell response, the secondary T-cell response was weaker but faster, peaking on day 5 rather than day 15. Computational filtering was needed because FACS-sorted repertoires could contain abundant contaminating clonotypes from the bulk population.

TCR cDNA was synthesized by 5'RACE template switching, through which a universal primer site and unique molecular identifiers were introduced. Priming of cDNA synthesis was performed from both the TCR alpha and TCR beta constant segments. Library amplification involved two PCR steps, and the second step added sample barcodes and sequencing adapters. Sequencing of libraries was done on Illumina HiSeq 2500 (2x100 bp) or NovaSeq (2x150 bp). The authors' analysis ran thus. MIGEC was used to demultiplex reads and collapse the reads into UMI consensus sequences, and MiXCR was used for V(D)J alignment. Clonotypes responding to the vaccine were identified with edgeR on replicate PBMC samples, with the criteria of FDR below 0.01 and a log2 fold change above 5 up to day 15. CD4 or CD8 identity was assigned to each bulk clonotype according to whether the clonotype was present at higher abundance in the sequenced CD4 repertoire or the sequenced CD8 repertoire. TCRdb cleaned the public reads at Q25 with fastp, built clones with MiXCR and kept in-frame beta chains. Entries that share a CDR3 protein sequence are merged under the most common genes and DNA. In this record, the V and J calls reflect TCRdb's handling and not the investigators' own analysis. The sample table records 610,000 or so distinct CDR3 sequences; approximately 13% of these occur just once. Together, the top ten hold 14% to 15% of the sample.

The receptor chain draws on TRBV6-2 or TRBV6-3 and TRBJ1-5; the D gene is perhaps TRBD1, on 5 matching bases. The starting material was PBMCs, obtained on the day of the yellow fever booster vaccination. This TCR derives from a man aged 30 to 39 who received the YFV17D yellow fever vaccine. In nucleotides, the sequence is TGTGCCAGCACAGCCCCAGGAGGGGATCAGCCCCAGCATTTT. Its coded protein is CASTAPGGDQPQHF.